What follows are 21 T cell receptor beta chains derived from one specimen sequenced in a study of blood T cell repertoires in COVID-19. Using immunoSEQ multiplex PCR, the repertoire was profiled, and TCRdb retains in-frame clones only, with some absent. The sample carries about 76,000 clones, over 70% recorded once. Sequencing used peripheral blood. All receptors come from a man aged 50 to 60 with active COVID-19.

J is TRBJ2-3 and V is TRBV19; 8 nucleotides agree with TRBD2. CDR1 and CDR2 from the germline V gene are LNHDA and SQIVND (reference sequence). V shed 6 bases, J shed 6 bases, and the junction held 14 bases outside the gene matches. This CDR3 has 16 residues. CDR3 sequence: CASRTGLAGLGDTQYF. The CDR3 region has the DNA TGTGCCAGTAGGACCGGCCTAGCGGGCCTAGGGGATACGCAGTATTTT.

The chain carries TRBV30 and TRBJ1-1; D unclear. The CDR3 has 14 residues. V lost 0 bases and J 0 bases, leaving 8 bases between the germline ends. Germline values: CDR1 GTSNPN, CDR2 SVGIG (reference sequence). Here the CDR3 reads CAWSVQNLNTEAFF. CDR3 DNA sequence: TGTGCCTGGAGTGTACAGAACCTGAACACTGAAGCTTTCTTT.

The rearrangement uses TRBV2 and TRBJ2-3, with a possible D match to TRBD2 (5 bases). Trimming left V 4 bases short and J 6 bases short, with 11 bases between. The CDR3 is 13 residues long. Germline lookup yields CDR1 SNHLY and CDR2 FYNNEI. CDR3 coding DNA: TGTGCCAGCAGTGTGGACCTAGCTGATACGCAGTATTTT. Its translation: CASSVDLADTQYF.

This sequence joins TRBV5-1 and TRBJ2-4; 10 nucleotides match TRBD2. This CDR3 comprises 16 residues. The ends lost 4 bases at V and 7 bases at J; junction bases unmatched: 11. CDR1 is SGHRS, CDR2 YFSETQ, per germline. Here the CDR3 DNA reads TGCGCCAGCAGCCTAGCCCCGGGACTAGCGAGTAACATTCAGTACTTC. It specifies CASSLAPGLASNIQYF.

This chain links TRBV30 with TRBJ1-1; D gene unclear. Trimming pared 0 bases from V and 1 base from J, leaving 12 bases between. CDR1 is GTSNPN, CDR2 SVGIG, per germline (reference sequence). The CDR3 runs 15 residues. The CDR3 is CAWSVLRPGNTEAFF. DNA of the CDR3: TGTGCCTGGAGTGTCTTGCGTCCGGGGAACACTGAAGCTTTCTTT.

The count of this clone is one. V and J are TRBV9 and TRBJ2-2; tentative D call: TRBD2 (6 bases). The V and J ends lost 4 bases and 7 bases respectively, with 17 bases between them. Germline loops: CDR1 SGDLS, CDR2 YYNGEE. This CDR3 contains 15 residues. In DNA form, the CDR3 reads TGTGCCAGCAGCCACGGGACTCTCCCTGGCGGGGAGCTGTTTTTT. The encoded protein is CASSHGTLPGGELFF.

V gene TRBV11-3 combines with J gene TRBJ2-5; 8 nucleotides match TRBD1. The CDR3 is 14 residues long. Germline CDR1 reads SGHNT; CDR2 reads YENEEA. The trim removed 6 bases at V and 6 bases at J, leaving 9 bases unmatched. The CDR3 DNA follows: TGTGCCAGCAGTGACAGGGGCATAAAAAAGACCCAGTACTTC. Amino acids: CASSDRGIKKTQYF.

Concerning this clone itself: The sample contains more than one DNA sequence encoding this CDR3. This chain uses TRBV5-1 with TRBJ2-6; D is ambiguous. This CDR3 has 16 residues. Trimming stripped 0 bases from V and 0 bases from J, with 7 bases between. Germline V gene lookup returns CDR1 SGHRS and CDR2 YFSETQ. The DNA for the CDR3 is TGCGCCAGCAGCTTGGTGGGCAGCTCTGGGGCCAACGTCCTGACTTTC. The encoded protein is CASSLVGSSGANVLTF.

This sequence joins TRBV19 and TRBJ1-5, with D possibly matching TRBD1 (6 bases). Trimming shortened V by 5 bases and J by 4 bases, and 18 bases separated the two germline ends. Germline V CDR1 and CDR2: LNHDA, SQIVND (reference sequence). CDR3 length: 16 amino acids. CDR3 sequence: CASSPKGTYPNQPQHF. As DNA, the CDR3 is TGTGCCAGTAGTCCAAAAGGGACATACCCTAATCAGCCCCAGCATTTT.

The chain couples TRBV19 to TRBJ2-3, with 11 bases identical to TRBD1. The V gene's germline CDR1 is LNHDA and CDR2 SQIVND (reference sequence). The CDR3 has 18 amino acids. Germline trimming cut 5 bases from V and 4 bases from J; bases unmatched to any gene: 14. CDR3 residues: CASSSDRGLRIIADTQYF. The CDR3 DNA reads TGTGCCAGTAGTTCGGACAGGGGGCTTCGTATTATCGCAGATACGCAGTATTTT.

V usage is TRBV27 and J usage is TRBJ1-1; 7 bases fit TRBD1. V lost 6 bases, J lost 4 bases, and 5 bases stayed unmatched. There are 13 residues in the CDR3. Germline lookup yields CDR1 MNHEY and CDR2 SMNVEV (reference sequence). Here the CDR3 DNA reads TGTGCCAGCAGCCTTAGGGGGCCCACTGAAGCTTTCTTT. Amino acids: CASSLRGPTEAFF.

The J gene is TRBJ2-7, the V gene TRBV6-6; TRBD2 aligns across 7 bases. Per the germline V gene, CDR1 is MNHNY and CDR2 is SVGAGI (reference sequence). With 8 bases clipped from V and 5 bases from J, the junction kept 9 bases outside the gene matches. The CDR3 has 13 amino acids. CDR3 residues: CASAEVSGDEQYF. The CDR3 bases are TGTGCCAGCGCGGAGGTCAGCGGGGACGAGCAGTACTTC.

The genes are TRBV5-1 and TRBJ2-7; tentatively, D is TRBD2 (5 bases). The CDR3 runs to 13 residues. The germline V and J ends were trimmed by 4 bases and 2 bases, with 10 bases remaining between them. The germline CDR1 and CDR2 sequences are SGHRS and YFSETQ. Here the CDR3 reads CASSTDGAYEQYF. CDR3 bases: TGCGCCAGCAGCACTGACGGGGCCTACGAGCAGTACTTC.

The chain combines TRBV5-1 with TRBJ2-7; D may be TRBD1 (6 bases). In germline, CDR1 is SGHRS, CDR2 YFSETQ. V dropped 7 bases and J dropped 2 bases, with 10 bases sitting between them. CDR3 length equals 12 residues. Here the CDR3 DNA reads TGCGCCAGCCGAGGACAGACCTACGAGCAGTACTTC. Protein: CASRGQTYEQYF.

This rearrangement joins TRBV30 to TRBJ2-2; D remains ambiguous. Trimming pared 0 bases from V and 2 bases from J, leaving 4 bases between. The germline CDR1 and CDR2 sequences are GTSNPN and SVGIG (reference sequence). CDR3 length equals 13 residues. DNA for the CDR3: TGTGCCTGGAGTGTATCTAACACCGGGGAGCTGTTTTTT. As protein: CAWSVSNTGELFF.

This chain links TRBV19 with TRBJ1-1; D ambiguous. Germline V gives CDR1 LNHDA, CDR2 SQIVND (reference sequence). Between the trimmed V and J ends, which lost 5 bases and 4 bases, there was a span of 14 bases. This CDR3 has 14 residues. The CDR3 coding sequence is TGTGCCAGTAGTCCCGCTCCTAGCGTCACTGAAGCTTTCTTT. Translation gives CASSPAPSVTEAFF.

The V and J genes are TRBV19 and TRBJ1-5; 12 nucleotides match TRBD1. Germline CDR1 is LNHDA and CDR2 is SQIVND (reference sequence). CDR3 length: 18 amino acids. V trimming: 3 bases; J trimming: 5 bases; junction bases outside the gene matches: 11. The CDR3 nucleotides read TGTGCCAGTAGTATCCAGGGCGGGACAGGGGGCCCGCATCAGCCCCAGCATTTT. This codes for CASSIQGGTGGPHQPQHF.

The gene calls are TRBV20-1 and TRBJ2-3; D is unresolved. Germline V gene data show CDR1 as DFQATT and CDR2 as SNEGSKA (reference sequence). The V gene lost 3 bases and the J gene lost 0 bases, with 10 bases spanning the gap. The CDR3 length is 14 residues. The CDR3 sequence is CSASSTYSTDTQYF. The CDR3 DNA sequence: TGCAGTGCTAGTAGTACATACAGCACAGATACGCAGTATTTT.

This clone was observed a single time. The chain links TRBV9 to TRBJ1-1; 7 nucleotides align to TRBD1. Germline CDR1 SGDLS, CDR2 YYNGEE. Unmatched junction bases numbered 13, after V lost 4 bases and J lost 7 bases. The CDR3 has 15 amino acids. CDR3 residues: CASSPRPGTESEAFF. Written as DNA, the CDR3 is TGTGCCAGCAGCCCCAGGCCCGGGACAGAGAGTGAAGCTTTCTTT.

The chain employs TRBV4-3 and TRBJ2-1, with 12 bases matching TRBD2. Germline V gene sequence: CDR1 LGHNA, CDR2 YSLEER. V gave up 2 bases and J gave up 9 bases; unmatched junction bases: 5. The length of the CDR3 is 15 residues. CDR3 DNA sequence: TGCGCCAGCAGCCAAACTAGCGGGAGGTTAAGTGAGCAGTTCTTC. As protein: CASSQTSGRLSEQFF.

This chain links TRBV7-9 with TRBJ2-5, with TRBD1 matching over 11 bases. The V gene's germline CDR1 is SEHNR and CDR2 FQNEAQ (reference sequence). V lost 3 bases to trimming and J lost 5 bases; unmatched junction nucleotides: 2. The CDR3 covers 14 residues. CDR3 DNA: TGTGCCAGCAGCTTTCGGGACAGGGGGGAGACCCAGTACTTC. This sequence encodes CASSFRDRGETQYF. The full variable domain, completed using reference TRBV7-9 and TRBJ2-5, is DTGVSQNPRHKITKRGQNVTFRCDPISEHNRLYWYRQTLGQGPEFLTYFQNEAQLEKSRLLSDRFSAERPKGSFSTLEIQRTEQGDSAMYLCASSFRDRGETQYFGPGTRLLVL.